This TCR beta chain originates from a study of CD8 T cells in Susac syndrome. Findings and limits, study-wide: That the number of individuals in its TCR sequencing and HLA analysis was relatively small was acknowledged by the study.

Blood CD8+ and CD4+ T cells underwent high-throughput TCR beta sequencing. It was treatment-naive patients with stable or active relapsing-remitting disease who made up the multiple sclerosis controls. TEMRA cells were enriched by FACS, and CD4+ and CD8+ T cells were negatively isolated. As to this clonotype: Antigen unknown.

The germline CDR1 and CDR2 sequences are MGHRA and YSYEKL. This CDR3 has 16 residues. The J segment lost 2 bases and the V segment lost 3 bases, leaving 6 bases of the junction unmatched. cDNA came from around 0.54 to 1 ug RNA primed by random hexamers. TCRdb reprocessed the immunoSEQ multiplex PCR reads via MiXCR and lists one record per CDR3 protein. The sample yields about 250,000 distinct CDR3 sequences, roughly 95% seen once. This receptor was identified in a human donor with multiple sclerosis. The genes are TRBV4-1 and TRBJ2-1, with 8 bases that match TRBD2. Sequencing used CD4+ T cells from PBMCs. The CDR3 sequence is CASSQFGGATYNEQFF. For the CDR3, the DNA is TGCGCCAGCAGCCAGTTCGGGGGGGCCACCTACAATGAGCAGTTCTTC.